This T cell receptor (beta chain) was identified in a study of beta chain features in type 1 diabetes. Expressed TCRB transcripts were sequenced because the isolated RNA had all been reverse transcribed beforehand. The repertoire was sequenced with immunoSEQ multiplex PCR; TCRdb's copy has only in-frame clones and lacks some. The table has tens of thousands of clones, under 35% seen once; the top ten hold over 0.35%. The sample holds a few counts of this clone. Germline trimming cut 5 bases from V and 0 bases from J; bases unmatched to any gene: 6. The CDR3 is 15 residues long. Germline lookup yields CDR1 SGHNT and CDR2 YYREEE (reference sequence).

The sample comprised stem cell memory CD4+ T cells from blood. The chain employs TRBV5-4 and TRBJ2-5; 8 bases line up with TRBD2. The sequence derives from a woman between 18 and 29 years old in good health. The chain's CDR3 is CASRASGLYQETQYF. As DNA, the CDR3 is TGTGCCAGCAGGGCTAGCGGGCTATACCAAGAGACCCAGTACTTC. Filled out from reference TRBV5-4 and TRBJ2-5, the complete variable domain reads ETGVTQSPTHLIKTRGQQVTLRCSSQSGHNTVSWYQQALGQGPQFIFQYYREEENGRGNFPPRFSGLQFPNYSSELNVNALELDDSALYLCASRASGLYQETQYFGPGTRLLVL.